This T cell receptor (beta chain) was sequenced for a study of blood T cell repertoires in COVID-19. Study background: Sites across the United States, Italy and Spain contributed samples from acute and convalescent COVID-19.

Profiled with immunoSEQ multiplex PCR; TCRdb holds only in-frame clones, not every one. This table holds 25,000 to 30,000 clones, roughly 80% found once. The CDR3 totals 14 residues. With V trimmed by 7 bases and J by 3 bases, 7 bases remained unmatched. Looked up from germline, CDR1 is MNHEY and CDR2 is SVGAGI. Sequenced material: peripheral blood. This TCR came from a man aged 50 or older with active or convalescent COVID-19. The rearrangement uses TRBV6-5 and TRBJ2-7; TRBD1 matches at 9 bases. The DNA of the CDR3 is TGTGCCAGCAATACCGGGACAGGGTACTACGAGCAGTACTTC. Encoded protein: CASNTGTGYYEQYF.